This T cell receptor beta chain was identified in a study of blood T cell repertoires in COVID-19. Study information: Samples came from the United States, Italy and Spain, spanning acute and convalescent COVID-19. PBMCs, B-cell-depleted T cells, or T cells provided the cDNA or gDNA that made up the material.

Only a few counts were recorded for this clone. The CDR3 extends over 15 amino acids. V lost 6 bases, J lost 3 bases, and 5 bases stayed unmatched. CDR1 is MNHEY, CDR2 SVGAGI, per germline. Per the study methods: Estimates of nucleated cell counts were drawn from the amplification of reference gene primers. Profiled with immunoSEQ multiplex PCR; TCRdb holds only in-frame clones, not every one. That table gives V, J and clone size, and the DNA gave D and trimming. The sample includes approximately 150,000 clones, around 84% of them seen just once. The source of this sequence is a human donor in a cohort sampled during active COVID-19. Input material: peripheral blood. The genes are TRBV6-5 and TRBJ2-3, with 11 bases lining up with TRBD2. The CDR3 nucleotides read TGTGCCAGCAGCCGTGGGACTAGCGGAACAGATACGCAGTATTTT. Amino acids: CASSRGTSGTDTQYF.